This T cell receptor beta chain was sequenced for a study of cytomegalovirus exposure and HLA in healthy donors. Study-wide points: Highly shared variants forming one cluster were likely a sequencing artifact.

Remarks on this clone: As yet, its antigen is unknown.

Trimming left V 0 bases short and J 5 bases short, with 11 bases between. The CDR3 sequence is 14 residues long. Germline lookup yields CDR1 SGHAT and CDR2 FQNNGV. The PCR made use of 60 Vbeta and 13 Jbeta primers. Some clones are missing from TCRdb's copy, which holds only in-frame ones; the method was immunoSEQ multiplex PCR. This sample's table reports tens of thousands of clones. Sample: PBMCs. The receptor was derived from a man aged 50 to 59 in good health and CMV-seronegative. The genes are TRBV11-2 and TRBJ2-7; TRBD1 is a possible D gene (6 bases). CDR3 nucleotides: TGTGCCAGCAGCTTAGACACAGGGCTACACGAGCAGTACTTC. This gives the protein CASSLDTGLHEQYF.